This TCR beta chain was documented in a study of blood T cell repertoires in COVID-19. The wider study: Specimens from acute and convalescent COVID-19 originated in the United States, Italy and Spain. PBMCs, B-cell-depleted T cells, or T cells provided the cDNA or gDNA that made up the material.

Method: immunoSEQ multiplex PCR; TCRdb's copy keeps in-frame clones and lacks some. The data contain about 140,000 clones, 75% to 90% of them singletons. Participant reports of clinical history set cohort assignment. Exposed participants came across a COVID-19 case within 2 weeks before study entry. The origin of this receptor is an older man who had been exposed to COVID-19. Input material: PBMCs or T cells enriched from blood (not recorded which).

The CDR3 protein is CASSESRGGANEQFF. CDR3 nucleotides: TGTGCCAGCAGTGAGTCCCGAGGAGGGGCCAACGAGCAGTTCTTC. This chain connects TRBV25-1 to TRBJ2-1; D is perhaps TRBD2 (6 bases). CDR3 size: 15 residues. V lost 3 bases, J lost 10 bases, and 19 bases lay in between. In germline, CDR1 is MGHDK, CDR2 SYGVNS.